This TCR beta chain is from a study of blood T cell repertoires in COVID-19. The overall study: COVID-19 samples from acute and convalescent phases originated in the United States, Italy and Spain.

Trimming shortened V by 7 bases and J by 6 bases, and 16 bases separated the two germline ends. Germline loops: CDR1 LNHDA, CDR2 SQIVND (reference sequence). This CDR3 has 14 residues. Here immunoSEQ multiplex PCR was the method, and the copy in TCRdb shows in-frame clones only, minus some. The table lists about 270,000 clones, over 75% of them singletons. V gene TRBV19 combines with J gene TRBJ1-5; TRBD1 might be the D (5 bases). Sequenced sample: peripheral blood. The sequence came from a human donor in a cohort sampled during active COVID-19. CDR3 nucleotide sequence: TGTGCCAGTACCTCGACAGACCCCGGTCAGCCCCAGCATTTT. It is translated as CASTSTDPGQPQHF.